The 21 T cell receptor beta chains listed next were all sequenced from one sample in a study of T cell responses to AZD1222 COVID-19 vaccine. Clones were sequenced by immunoSEQ multiplex PCR, and TCRdb holds only the in-frame ones, with some missing. The sample lists roughly 93,000 clones; over 85% were seen once. The input for sequencing was peripheral blood, taken 28 days after the second AZD1222 dose. These receptors were obtained from an adult who received the AZD1222 COVID-19 vaccine.

V is TRBV7-9 and J is TRBJ2-2; TRBD2 is a possible D gene (5 bases). The CDR3 consists of 15 residues. V lost 5 bases to trimming and J lost 6 bases, with 16 bases between them. CDR1 SEHNR and CDR2 FQNEAQ come from the germline V gene (reference sequence). This CDR3 reads CASSPRDASAGELFF. Here the CDR3 DNA reads TGTGCCAGCAGCCCCCGGGATGCCTCAGCCGGGGAGCTGTTTTTT.

This chain joins TRBV27 and TRBJ1-4; D is unclear. The V and J ends lost 5 bases and 8 bases respectively, with 18 bases between them. The germline gives CDR1 MNHEY, CDR2 SMNVEV (reference sequence). CDR3 length equals 15 residues. CDR3 loop: CASSPLGGRKEKLFF. The DNA of the CDR3 is TGTGCCAGCAGTCCCCTGGGAGGGCGGAAAGAAAAACTGTTTTTT.

The gene calls are TRBV11-2 and TRBJ2-1; no clear D gene. Trimming took 1 base from V and 6 from J, leaving 10 bases between them. CDR1 and CDR2 from the germline V gene are SGHAT and FQNNGV. This CDR3 spans 14 amino acids. CDR3 loop: CASSLGSEGNEQFF. The CDR3 bases are TGTGCCAGCAGCTTAGGGTCCGAAGGCAATGAGCAGTTCTTC.

V gene TRBV7-2 combines with J gene TRBJ1-5; D is possibly TRBD1 (6 bases). Germline V gives CDR1 SGHTA, CDR2 FQGNSA. This CDR3 region has 15 residues. V was clipped by 1 base and J by 8 bases, with 15 bases between them. The CDR3 reads CASSLGGQGYKPQHF. In DNA form, the CDR3 reads TGTGCCAGCAGCTTAGGAGGGCAGGGGTATAAGCCCCAGCATTTT.

V gene TRBV9 combines with J gene TRBJ2-1, with 14 positions matching TRBD2. Germline lookup yields CDR1 SGDLS and CDR2 YYNGEE. V shed 0 bases, J shed 1 base, and the junction held 3 bases outside the gene matches. The CDR3 has 18 residues. The CDR3 DNA follows: TGTGCCAGCAGCGTAGAGGGACTAGCGGGGGTATCCTACAATGAGCAGTTCTTC. Amino acid sequence: CASSVEGLAGVSYNEQFF.

The chain links TRBV9 to TRBJ2-2; D possibly uses TRBD1 or TRBD2 (5 bases each). V was trimmed by 3 bases and J by 8 bases, leaving 17 bases between them. CDR3 size: 15 residues. Looked up from germline, CDR1 is SGDLS and CDR2 is YYNGEE. The CDR3 sequence is CASSAGHRDVGELFF. The CDR3 nucleotides read TGTGCCAGCAGCGCGGGTCATCGGGACGTGGGGGAGCTGTTTTTT. The full variable domain, its missing parts supplied by reference TRBV9 and TRBJ2-2, is DSGVTQTPKHLITATGQRVTLRCSPRSGDLSVYWYQQSLDQGLQFLIQYYNGEERAKGNILERFSAQQFPDLHSELNLSSLELGDSALYFCASSAGHRDVGELFFGEGSRLTVL.

In this sample, this clone turned up a few times. The V gene is TRBV6-5, the J gene TRBJ1-5, with D unclear. The CDR3 loop spans 13 amino acids. The V and J ends lost 6 bases and 2 bases respectively, with 8 bases between them. Germline V CDR1 and CDR2: MNHEY, SVGAGI. The CDR3 region has the DNA TGTGCCAGCAGCCTAACGGGCAATCAGCCCCAGCATTTT. Residues: CASSLTGNQPQHF.

The chain employs TRBV5-1 and TRBJ2-7, with D hard to call. The V end lost 0 bases, the J end lost 7 bases, and 8 bases lay between the germline ends. In germline, CDR1 is SGHRS, CDR2 YFSETQ. This CDR3 is built from 12 residues. Here the CDR3 reads CASSLDGFEQYF. The CDR3 DNA follows: TGCGCCAGCAGCTTGGACGGATTTGAGCAGTACTTC.

The J gene is TRBJ2-7, the V gene TRBV28; D is ambiguous. Germline-derived CDR1 and CDR2 are MDHEN and SYDVKM. V was clipped by 5 bases and J by 0 bases, with 14 bases between them. The CDR3 extends over 15 amino acids. This CDR3 is CASSPGSRSSYEQYF. The CDR3 nucleotides read TGTGCCAGCAGTCCAGGCTCCCGAAGCTCCTACGAGCAGTACTTC.

This clone has just one count. The chain recombines TRBV13 with TRBJ1-4; 12 bases map to TRBD1. Losses at the gene ends were 2 bases for V and 3 bases for J; bases not matched to a gene: 10. CDR1 is PRHDT and CDR2 is FYEKMQ in the germline V gene (reference sequence). The CDR3 extends over 19 amino acids. This CDR3 reads CASSLSPSGQGASNEKLFF. In DNA, the CDR3 is TGTGCCAGCAGCTTAAGTCCTTCGGGACAGGGGGCATCTAATGAAAAACTGTTTTTT. The full variable domain, with the rest looked up from reference TRBV13 and TRBJ1-4, is AAGVIQSPRHLIKEKRETATLKCYPIPRHDTVYWYQQGPGQDPQFLISFYEKMQSDKGSIPDRFSAQQFSDYHSELNMSSLELGDSALYFCASSLSPSGQGASNEKLFFGSGTQLSVL.

The CDR3 loop is CASSLARSYEQYF. DNA of the CDR3: TGTGCCAGCAGCTTAGCGCGGTCCTACGAGCAGTACTTC. V and J are TRBV7-2 and TRBJ2-7; D gene unclear. The V end was cut by 0 bases, the J end by 1 base, with 4 bases between. In germline, CDR1 is SGHTA, CDR2 FQGNSA. The CDR3 contains 13 residues.

J is TRBJ1-4 and V is TRBV5-5, with a possible D match to TRBD1 (6 bases). CDR1 SGHKS and CDR2 YYEKEE come from the germline V gene (reference sequence). This CDR3 region has 14 residues. The V gene lost 4 bases and the J gene lost 7 bases, with 14 bases spanning the gap. The CDR3 here is CASSTGTWPEKLFF. The CDR3 region has the DNA TGTGCCAGCAGCACGGGGACATGGCCTGAAAAACTGTTTTTT.

This CDR3 is CASTPRQTQNTEAFF. In nucleotides, the CDR3 is TGTGCCAGCACCCCACGTCAGACACAGAACACTGAAGCTTTCTTT. The chain carries TRBV6-5 and TRBJ1-1; D remains unclear. V was trimmed by 7 bases and J by 1 base, leaving 16 bases between them. The germline V gene has CDR1 MNHEY and CDR2 SVGAGI. CDR3 size: 15 residues.

CDR3 amino acids: CASSQVGGAYQETQYF. CDR3 in DNA: TGTGCCAGCAGCCAAGTTGGGGGGGCCTACCAAGAGACCCAGTACTTC. V and J are TRBV3-1 (or the pseudogene TRBV3-2) and TRBJ2-5; D is possibly TRBD2 (7 bases). CDR1 and CDR2 (germline): LGHDT, YNNKEL (reference sequence). The CDR3 consists of 16 residues. V gave up 1 base and J gave up 0 bases, with 12 bases separating them.

The J gene is TRBJ2-1, the V gene TRBV4-2, with 10 positions matching TRBD2. V gave up 0 bases and J gave up 1 base; unmatched junction bases: 3. The CDR3 contains 17 residues. CDR1 and CDR2 from the germline V gene are LGHNA and YNFKEQ. CDR3 sequence: CASSQDLAGASYNEQFF. The CDR3 nucleotides read TGTGCCAGCAGCCAAGATCTAGCGGGGGCTTCCTACAATGAGCAGTTCTTC.

The chain carries TRBV5-6 and TRBJ1-1, with D tentatively TRBD1 (6 bases). V was cut by 3 bases and J by 5 bases, with 8 bases left in between. Germline lookup yields CDR1 SGHDT and CDR2 YYEEEE. CDR3 length: 12 residues. The CDR3 DNA reads as TGTGCCAGCAGCTCTGACAGGACTGAAGCTTTCTTT. Protein product: CASSSDRTEAFF.

This clone was seen only once. The chain carries TRBV5-1 and TRBJ2-2, with D unclear. Germline V gene sequence: CDR1 SGHRS, CDR2 YFSETQ. The germline V and J ends were trimmed by 7 bases and 7 bases, with 20 bases remaining between them. The length of the CDR3 is 15 residues. The CDR3 protein is CASGRWAETGGELFF. Written as DNA, the CDR3 is TGCGCCAGCGGGCGATGGGCAGAGACCGGCGGGGAGCTGTTTTTT.

The V gene is TRBV5-1, the J gene TRBJ1-3; 7 bases are a match to TRBD1. The germline CDR1 and CDR2 sequences are SGHRS and YFSETQ. The CDR3 length is 14 residues. V gave up 4 bases and J gave up 3 bases; unmatched junction bases: 4. The CDR3 region is CASSIGQVGNTIYF. CDR3 DNA: TGCGCCAGCAGCATAGGACAGGTTGGAAACACCATATATTTT. Full variable domain (remainder filled in from reference TRBV5-1 and TRBJ1-3): KAGVTQTPRYLIKTRGQQVTLSCSPISGHRSVSWYQQTPGQGLQFLFEYFSETQRNKGNFPGRFSGRQFSNSRSEMNVSTLELGDSALYLCASSIGQVGNTIYFGEGSWLTVV.

This chain uses TRBV7-9 with TRBJ2-1, with 7 bases fitting TRBD1. CDR3 size: 13 residues. CDR1 is SEHNR and CDR2 is FQNEAQ in the germline V gene (reference sequence). V was pared by 7 bases and J by 5 bases, with 5 bases of the junction left unmatched. Here the CDR3 reads CASIDRAHNEQFF. The DNA of the CDR3 is TGTGCCAGCATCGACAGGGCCCACAATGAGCAGTTCTTC.

The chain carries TRBV4-1 and TRBJ1-3; TRBD1 is a possible D gene (5 bases). The CDR3 is 15 amino acids. Germline CDR1 MGHRA, CDR2 YSYEKL. V was trimmed by 0 bases and J by 4 bases, leaving 10 bases between them. CDR3 region: CASSQDEGSGNTIYF. CDR3 DNA: TGCGCCAGCAGCCAAGATGAGGGGAGCGGAAACACCATATATTTT.

The gene calls are TRBV15 and TRBJ1-4; 7 bases are a match to TRBD1. The V and J ends lost 5 bases and 8 bases, in that order; junction bases with no gene match: 8. Looked up from germline, CDR1 is LNHNV and CDR2 is YYDKDF (reference sequence). CDR3 length: 14 amino acids. As DNA, the CDR3 is TGTGCCACCAGCCTGTCTAGGGACAGAGAAAAACTGTTTTTT. It encodes CATSLSRDREKLFF.